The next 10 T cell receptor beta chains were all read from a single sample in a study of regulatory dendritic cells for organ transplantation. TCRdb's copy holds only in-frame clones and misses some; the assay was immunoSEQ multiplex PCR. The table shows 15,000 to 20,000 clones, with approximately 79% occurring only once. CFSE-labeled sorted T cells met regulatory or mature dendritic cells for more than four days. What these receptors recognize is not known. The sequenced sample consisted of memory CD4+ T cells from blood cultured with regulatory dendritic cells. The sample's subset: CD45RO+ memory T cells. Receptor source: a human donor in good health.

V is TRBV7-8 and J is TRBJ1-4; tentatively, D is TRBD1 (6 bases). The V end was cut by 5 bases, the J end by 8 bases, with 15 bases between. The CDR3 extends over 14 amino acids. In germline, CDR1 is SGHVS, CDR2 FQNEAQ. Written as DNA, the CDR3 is TGTGCCAGCAGCCGCACAGGGCCTAGAGAAAAACTGTTTTTT. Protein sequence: CASSRTGPREKLFF.

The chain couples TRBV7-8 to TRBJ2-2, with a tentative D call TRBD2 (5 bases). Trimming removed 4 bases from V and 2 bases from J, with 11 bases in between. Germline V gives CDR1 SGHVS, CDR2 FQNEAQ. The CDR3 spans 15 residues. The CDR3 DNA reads TGTGCCAGCAGCTCGACCCGGGGAAACACCGGGGAGCTGTTTTTT. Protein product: CASSSTRGNTGELFF.

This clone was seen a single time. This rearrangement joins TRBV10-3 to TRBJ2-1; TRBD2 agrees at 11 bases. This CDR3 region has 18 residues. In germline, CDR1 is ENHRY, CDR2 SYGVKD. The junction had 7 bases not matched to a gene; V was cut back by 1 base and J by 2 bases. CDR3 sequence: CAISEFTLAGVTYNEQFF. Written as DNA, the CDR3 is TGTGCCATCAGTGAGTTCACACTAGCGGGAGTAACCTACAATGAGCAGTTCTTC.

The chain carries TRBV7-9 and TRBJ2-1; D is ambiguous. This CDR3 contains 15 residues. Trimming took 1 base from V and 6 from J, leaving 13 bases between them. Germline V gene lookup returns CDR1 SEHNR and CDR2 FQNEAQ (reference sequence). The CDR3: CASSLGASSINEQFF. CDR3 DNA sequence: TGTGCCAGCAGCTTAGGGGCATCGTCAATCAATGAGCAGTTCTTC. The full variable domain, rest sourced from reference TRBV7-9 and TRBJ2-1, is DTGVSQNPRHKITKRGQNVTFRCDPISEHNRLYWYRQTLGQGPEFLTYFQNEAQLEKSRLLSDRFSAERPKGSFSTLEIQRTEQGDSAMYLCASSLGASSINEQFFGPGTRLTVL.

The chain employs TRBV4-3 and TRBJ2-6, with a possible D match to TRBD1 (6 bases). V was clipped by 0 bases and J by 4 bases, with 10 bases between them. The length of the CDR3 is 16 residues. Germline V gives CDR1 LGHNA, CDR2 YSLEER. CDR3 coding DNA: TGCGCCAGCAGCCAAGACCCAGGGGTGGGGGCCAACGTCCTGACTTTC. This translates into CASSQDPGVGANVLTF.

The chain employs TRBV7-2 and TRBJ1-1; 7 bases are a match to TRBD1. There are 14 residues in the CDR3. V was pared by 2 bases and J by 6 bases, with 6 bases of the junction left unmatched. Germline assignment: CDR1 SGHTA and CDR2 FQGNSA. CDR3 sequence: CASSLQGGIAEAFF. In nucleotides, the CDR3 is TGTGCCAGCAGCTTACAGGGGGGTATAGCTGAAGCTTTCTTT.

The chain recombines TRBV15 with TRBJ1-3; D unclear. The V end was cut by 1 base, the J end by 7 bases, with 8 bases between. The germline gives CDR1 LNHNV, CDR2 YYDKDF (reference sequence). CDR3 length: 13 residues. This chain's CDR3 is CATSRVPSNTIYF. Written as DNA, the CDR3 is TGTGCCACCAGCAGAGTTCCCAGTAACACCATATATTTT.

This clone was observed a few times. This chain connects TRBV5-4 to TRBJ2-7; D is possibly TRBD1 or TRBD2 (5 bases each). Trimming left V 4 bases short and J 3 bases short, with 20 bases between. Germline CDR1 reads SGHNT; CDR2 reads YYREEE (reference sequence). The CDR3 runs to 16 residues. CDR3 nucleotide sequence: TGTGCCAGCAGCGGACAAGCGGCCGAATCTTTCTACGAGCAGTACTTC. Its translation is CASSGQAAESFYEQYF.

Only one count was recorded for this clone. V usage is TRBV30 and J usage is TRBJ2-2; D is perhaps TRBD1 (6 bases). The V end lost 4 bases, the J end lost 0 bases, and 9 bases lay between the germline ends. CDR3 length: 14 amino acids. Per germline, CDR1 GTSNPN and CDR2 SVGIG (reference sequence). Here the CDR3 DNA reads TGTGCCTGGAACCGACAGGCGAACACCGGGGAGCTGTTTTTT. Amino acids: CAWNRQANTGELFF.

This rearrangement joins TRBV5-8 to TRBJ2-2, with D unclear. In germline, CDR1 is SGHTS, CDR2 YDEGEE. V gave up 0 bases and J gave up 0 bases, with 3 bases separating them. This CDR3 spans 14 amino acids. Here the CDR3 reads CASSLETNTGELFF. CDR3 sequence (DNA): TGTGCCAGCAGCTTGGAAACGAACACCGGGGAGCTGTTTTTT.